Shown below are 10 T cell receptor beta chains from a single sample sequenced in a study of OX40 agonist ivuxolimab in advanced cancers. Repertoires were generated with immunoSEQ multiplex PCR, while TCRdb's copy carries only in-frame clones and drops some. This table holds 60,000 to 80,000 clones, about 88% found once. The sequencing used CD4+ or CD8+ T cells sorted from blood, collected in a trial of the OX40 agonist ivuxolimab. These receptors all come from an adult with an advanced solid tumor such as melanoma, head and neck, liver or kidney cancer.

This chain links TRBV7-2 with TRBJ2-2, with 8 nucleotides matching TRBD2. J was trimmed by 5 bases and V by 3 bases; bases with no gene match: 2. This CDR3 is 14 amino acids long. Germline CDR1 is SGHTA and CDR2 is FQGNSA. The CDR3 nucleotides are TGTGCCAGCAGCTTGGGACTAGAAACCGGGGAGCTGTTTTTT. This translates into CASSLGLETGELFF.

The chain carries TRBV7-3 and TRBJ1-2; D not resolved. This CDR3 region has 14 residues. In germline, CDR1 is SGHTA, CDR2 FQGTGA. V shed 0 bases and J shed 8 bases, with 13 bases lying between them. This CDR3 is CASSLTGKGWGYTF. In nucleotides, the CDR3 is TGTGCCAGCAGCTTAACGGGGAAGGGTTGGGGCTACACCTTC.

The rearrangement uses TRBV19 and TRBJ2-7, with D possibly matching TRBD1 (6 bases). V was pared by 6 bases and J by 3 bases, with 21 bases between. The CDR3 is 16 residues long. Looked up from germline, CDR1 is LNHDA and CDR2 is SQIVND (reference sequence). CDR3 coding DNA: TGTGCCAGTAGCAAGCATCTGGACAGCCTGGGCTACGAGCAGTACTTC. It encodes CASSKHLDSLGYEQYF.

This chain uses TRBV18 with TRBJ1-4; maybe TRBD1 (6 bases). This CDR3 has 16 amino acids. V was pared by 0 bases and J by 4 bases, with 12 bases between. Germline CDR1 KGHSH, CDR2 LQKENI. The CDR3: CASSPPEGVVNEKLFF. As DNA, the CDR3 is TGTGCCAGCTCACCACCGGAGGGGGTGGTTAATGAAAAACTGTTTTTT.

Only a few counts were recorded for this clone. The rearrangement uses TRBV4-2 and TRBJ2-3; D remains ambiguous. V was cut by 4 bases and J by 6 bases, with 11 bases left in between. The CDR3 sequence is 13 residues long. Germline V gene lookup returns CDR1 LGHNA and CDR2 YNFKEQ. The CDR3 here is CASSPYRTDTQYF. CDR3 DNA sequence: TGTGCCAGCAGCCCTTATAGGACGGATACGCAGTATTTT.

There are a few counts of this clone. The chain is built from TRBV14 and TRBJ2-5, with TRBD1 matching over 8 bases. The CDR3 covers 16 residues. Losses at the gene ends were 1 base for V and 5 bases for J; bases not matched to a gene: 9. Germline values: CDR1 SGHDN, CDR2 FVKESK. CDR3 loop: CASSQAGTGGFETQYF. The CDR3 nucleotides read TGTGCCAGCAGCCAAGCCGGGACAGGAGGTTTTGAGACCCAGTACTTC.

This rearrangement joins TRBV5-1 to TRBJ2-2; D not resolved. V lost 2 bases, J lost 0 bases, and 8 bases lay in between. This CDR3 is built from 15 residues. Germline lookup yields CDR1 SGHRS and CDR2 YFSETQ. CDR3 bases: TGCGCCAGCAGCTTTAGGCACGCGAACACCGGGGAGCTGTTTTTT. Translated: CASSFRHANTGELFF. Looking up the rest from reference TRBV5-1 and TRBJ2-2 gives the full variable domain: KAGVTQTPRYLIKTRGQQVTLSCSPISGHRSVSWYQQTPGQGLQFLFEYFSETQRNKGNFPGRFSGRQFSNSRSEMNVSTLELGDSALYLCASSFRHANTGELFFGEGSRLTVL.

The chain joins TRBV6-5 to TRBJ1-3, with D possibly TRBD1 on 6 matching bases. The CDR3 covers 14 residues. V lost 8 bases and J lost 0, with 11 bases in between. Germline CDR1 and CDR2: MNHEY and SVGAGI. The CDR3 nucleotides are TGTGCCAGCCAGACAGGTTACTCTGGAAACACCATATATTTT. The encoded protein is CASQTGYSGNTIYF.

V usage is TRBV5-1 and J usage is TRBJ2-1; 9 bases agree with TRBD2. Germline CDR1 is SGHRS and CDR2 is YFSETQ. The ends lost 3 bases at V and 7 bases at J; junction bases unmatched: 5. The CDR3 is made up of 14 amino acids. CDR3 bases: TGCGCCAGCAGCTCGGCGGGGGGGCGAAATGAGCAGTTCTTC. It specifies CASSSAGGRNEQFF.

The chain has TRBV11-2 and TRBJ2-5, with D possibly matching TRBD2 (5 bases). Looked up from germline, CDR1 is SGHAT and CDR2 is FQNNGV. The CDR3 covers 16 residues. Trimming removed 5 bases from V and 4 bases from J, with 20 bases in between. Written as DNA, the CDR3 is TGTGCCAGCAGCCCAAAAAAATGGACCGGAGGAGAGACCCAGTACTTC. This gives the protein CASSPKKWTGGETQYF.